This T cell receptor (beta chain) is from a study of blood T cell repertoires in COVID-19. Study background: Material from acute and convalescent COVID-19 was sourced from the United States, Italy and Spain.

Study processing details: Reference gene primer amplification gave nucleated cell count estimates. Sequencing used immunoSEQ multiplex PCR; TCRdb keeps in-frame clones, though not all of them. Clone size and V and J calls were adopted from that table, with D and trimming inferred from the DNA. The data hold about 250,000 clones, with about 85% observed a single time. Allocation to cohorts depended on clinical history reported by the participants. Within 2 weeks before study entry, exposed participants met a COVID-19 case. The CDR3 length is 16 residues. The ends were cut back, 5 bases at V and 0 bases at J, with 15 bases in the middle. Germline CDR1 reads MDHEN; CDR2 reads SYDVKM.

The clonotype comes from a woman between 45 and 65 years old who had been exposed to COVID-19. V usage is TRBV28 and J usage is TRBJ2-3; D may be TRBD1 (6 bases). The sequencing input was PBMCs or T cells enriched from blood (not recorded which). The CDR3 loop is CASSARDTSSTDTQYF. DNA for the CDR3: TGTGCCAGCAGTGCCCGGGACACTTCTAGCACAGATACGCAGTATTTT. Full variable domain (outside the CDR3, taken from reference TRBV28 and TRBJ2-3): DVKVTQSSRYLVKRTGEKVFLECVQDMDHENMFWYRQDPGLGLRLIYFSYDVKMKEKGDIPEGYSVSREKKERFSLILESASTNQTSMYLCASSARDTSSTDTQYFGPGTRLTVL.